One sample yielded the 2 T cell receptor beta chains listed below, sequenced in a study of T cells in Graves' hyperthyroidism and ophthalmopathy. Regions amplified from RNA transcripts were the TCR beta CDR3 regions. In the first-round RT-PCR of the TCR CDR3, the HTBI primer set was used. Using its own MiXCR run on the multiplex PCR reads, TCRdb lists one record per CDR3 protein. The sample includes 600,000 to 750,000 distinct CDR3 sequences, roughly 17% seen only once; the top ten take less than 20%. What was sequenced was blood. Receptor source: a man aged 50 to 59 with Graves' hyperthyroidism.

This clonotype was detected a few times. This chain uses TRBV4-3 with TRBJ1-1; D unclear. Trimming cost V 0 bases and J 5 bases, with 7 bases left between them. This CDR3 has 13 amino acids. From germline, CDR1 is LGHNA and CDR2 YSLEER. CDR3 sequence (DNA): TGCGCCAGCAGCCAAGATCTTGGTACTGAAGCTTTCTTT. Protein: CASSQDLGTEAFF.

This clonotype was seen ten or more times. The V gene is TRBV28, the J gene TRBJ2-1, with TRBD1 matching over 7 bases. The CDR3 has 16 residues. Losses at the gene ends were 4 bases for V and 7 bases for J; bases not matched to a gene: 13. Per the germline V gene, CDR1 is MDHEN and CDR2 is SYDVKM. The DNA of the CDR3 is TGTGCCAGCAGTTGGGGGACAGCCCATTCAGGGAATGAGCAGTTCTTC. Amino acid sequence: CASSWGTAHSGNEQFF.